The T cell receptor beta chain described here comes from a study of OX40 agonist ivuxolimab in advanced cancers. Study-wide background: People who had prior anti-PD-1, anti-PD-L1 or anti-CTLA-4 therapy could take part, and 35% to 50% had some.

Turning to this clone: Its target is not known.

The data were produced by immunoSEQ multiplex PCR, yet TCRdb's version contains in-frame clones alone and is incomplete. The sample yields tens of thousands of clones, approximately 95% seen once. Study-level findings and limits: The study observed clonal expansion of CD4+ and CD8+ blood T cells by week 6 at 0.1 to 3.0 mg/kg.

Germline V gene lookup returns CDR1 LGHNA and CDR2 YSLEER. The CDR3 is 19 residues long. J lost 2 bases, V lost 1 base, and 8 bases had no gene match. Sequenced material: CD4+ or CD8+ T cells sorted from blood, taken in a trial of the OX40 agonist ivuxolimab. The clonotype comes from an adult with an advanced solid tumor such as melanoma, head and neck, liver or kidney cancer. The V and J genes are TRBV4-3 and TRBJ1-4; TRBD1 matches at 12 bases. The CDR3, as DNA: TGCGCCAGCAGCCAAGTTGTAGGCGGGACAGGGGGCACTAATGAAAAACTGTTTTTT. Protein product: CASSQVVGGTGGTNEKLFF.